This TCR beta chain was documented in a study of T cells after yellow fever vaccination. Study-level information: Some fractions had low cell numbers, and these were prepared with SMART-Seq v4 Ultra Low Input. General study results and limits: Booster samples showed a return of most primary-vaccination clones (around 96% CD4, 70% to 90% CD8).

This CDR3 comprises 15 residues. V lost 3 bases, J lost 1 base, and 11 bases lay in between. Concerning this clonotype itself: The antigen is not known.

From the 5' RACE reads, TCRdb called clonotypes with MiXCR, one entry per CDR3 protein. The table lists around 550,000 distinct CDR3 sequences, 15% to 20% of them singletons. The sequences come from PBMCs, collected 15 days after the yellow fever booster vaccination. The chain uses TRBV12-3 or TRBV12-4 and TRBJ2-3; D is possibly TRBD2 (5 bases). The source is a man younger than 40 who received the YFV17D yellow fever vaccine. The CDR3 DNA reads as TGTGCCAGCAGTTTCGAGCGGAGCCGCACAGATACGCAGTATTTT. Its protein is CASSFERSRTDTQYF.